This record concerns one T cell receptor beta chain sequence. The same CDR3 can be traced to other DNA sequences in this sample. Profiling relied on immunoSEQ multiplex PCR, and the TCRdb table lists in-frame clones only, not all of them. The sample carries about 580,000 clones, about 98% recorded once. The naive CD8 fraction comprised CD45RO-negative cells positively selected for CCR7 and excluded terminally differentiated effector memory CD45RA+ cells. The CDR3 has 12 amino acids. V shed 4 bases and J shed 4 bases, with 8 bases lying between them. Germline CDR1 SEHNR, CDR2 FQNEAQ (reference sequence). This sample stems from a study of shared clonotypes between healthy human individuals.

This clonotype was sampled from a young man in good health. The genes are TRBV7-9 and TRBJ2-7; unclear D gene. Sequenced sample: naive CD8+ T cells sorted from blood. The CDR3 loop reads CASSSERYEQYF. The CDR3, as DNA: TGTGCCAGCAGCTCTGAGAGATACGAGCAGTACTTC.